The clone carrying this TCR beta chain was seen repeatedly, ten times or more. In making diagnoses, clinical symptoms, serum thyroxine and TRAb, thyroid ultrasound and orbital computed tomography were all used. This sample was taken from a study of T cells in Graves' hyperthyroidism and ophthalmopathy. Study as a whole: Blood from the periphery was taken at initial diagnosis, before any treatment.

Regions amplified from RNA transcripts were the TCR beta CDR3 regions. First-round RT-PCR with HTBI primers amplified the TCR CDR3 region. TCRdb used MiXCR to reprocess the multiplex PCR reads, holding one entry per CDR3 protein. The table shows roughly 300,000 distinct CDR3 sequences, with about 21% occurring only once. This CDR3 comprises 16 residues. V lost 5 bases and J lost 3; bases outside the gene matches: 11. CDR1 and CDR2 (germline): SGHTA, FQGNSA. The sequence came from a woman between 50 and 59 years old with Graves' hyperthyroidism. V is TRBV7-2 and J is TRBJ2-3; TRBD2 matches 7 bases. The sample taken for sequencing was blood. The CDR3: CASSPLRTSGTDTQYF. As DNA, the CDR3 is TGTGCCAGCAGCCCTTTGCGGACTAGTGGGACAGATACGCAGTATTTT.